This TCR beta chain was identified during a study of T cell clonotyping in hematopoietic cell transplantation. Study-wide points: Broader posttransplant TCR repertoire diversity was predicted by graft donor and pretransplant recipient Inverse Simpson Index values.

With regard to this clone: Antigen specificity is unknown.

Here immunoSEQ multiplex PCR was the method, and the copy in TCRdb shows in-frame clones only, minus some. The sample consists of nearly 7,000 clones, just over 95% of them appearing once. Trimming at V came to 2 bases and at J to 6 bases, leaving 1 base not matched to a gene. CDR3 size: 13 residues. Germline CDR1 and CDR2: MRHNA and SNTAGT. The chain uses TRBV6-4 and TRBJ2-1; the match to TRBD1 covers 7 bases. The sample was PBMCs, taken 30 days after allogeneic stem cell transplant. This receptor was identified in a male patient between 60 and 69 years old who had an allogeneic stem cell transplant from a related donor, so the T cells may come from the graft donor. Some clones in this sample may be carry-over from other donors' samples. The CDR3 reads CASSDRDSNEQFF. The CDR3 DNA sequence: TGTGCCAGCAGTGACCGGGACAGCAATGAGCAGTTCTTC.